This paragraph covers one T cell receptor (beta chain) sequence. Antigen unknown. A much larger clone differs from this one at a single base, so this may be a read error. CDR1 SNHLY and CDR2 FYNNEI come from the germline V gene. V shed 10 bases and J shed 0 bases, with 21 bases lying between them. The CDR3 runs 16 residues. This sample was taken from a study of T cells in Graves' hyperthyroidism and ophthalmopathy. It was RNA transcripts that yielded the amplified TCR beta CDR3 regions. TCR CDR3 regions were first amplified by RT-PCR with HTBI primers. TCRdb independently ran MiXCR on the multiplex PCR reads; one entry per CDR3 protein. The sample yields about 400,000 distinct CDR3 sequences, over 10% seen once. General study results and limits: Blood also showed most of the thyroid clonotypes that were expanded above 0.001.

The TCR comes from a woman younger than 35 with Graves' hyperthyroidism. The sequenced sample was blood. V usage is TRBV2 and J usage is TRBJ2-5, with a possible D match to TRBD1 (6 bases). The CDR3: CANSPYRTAYQETQYF. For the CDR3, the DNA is TGTGCCAACAGCCCGTATAGGACAGCGTACCAAGAGACCCAGTACTTC.